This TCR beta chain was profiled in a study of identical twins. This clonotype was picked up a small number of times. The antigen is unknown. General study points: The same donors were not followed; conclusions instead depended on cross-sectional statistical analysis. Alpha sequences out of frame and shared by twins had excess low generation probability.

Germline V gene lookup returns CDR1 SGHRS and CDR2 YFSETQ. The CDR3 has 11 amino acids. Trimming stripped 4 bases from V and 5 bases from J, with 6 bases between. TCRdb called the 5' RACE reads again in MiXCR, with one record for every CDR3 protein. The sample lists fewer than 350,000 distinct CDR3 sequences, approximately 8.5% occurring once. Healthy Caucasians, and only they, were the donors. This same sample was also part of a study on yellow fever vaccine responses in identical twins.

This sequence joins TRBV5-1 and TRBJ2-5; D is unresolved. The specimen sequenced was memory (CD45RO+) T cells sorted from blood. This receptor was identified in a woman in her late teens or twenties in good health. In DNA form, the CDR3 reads TGCGCCAGCAGCGGGGTGGAGACCCAGTACTTC. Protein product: CASSGVETQYF.